These T cell receptor beta chains were read from a single sample in a study of PD-1 blockade in classical Hodgkin lymphoma. The assay was immunoSEQ multiplex PCR, and TCRdb's table has in-frame clones only and misses some. In the table there are about 20,000 clones, about 80% of which are singletons. Input material: CD4+ T cells from blood. The receptors come from a human donor with classical Hodgkin lymphoma. The CDR3 runs from the conserved cysteine through the conserved F or W.

v_gene,CDR3aa
TRBV7-8,CASSLGRQEFSGRHYEQYF
TRBV28,CASSLSVGGGPQHF
TRBV7-2,CAVGRGANEKLFF
TRBV11-2,CASSQGHGGGFQYF
TRBV7-9,CASSSREPNEKLFF
TRBV13,CASSLGGPGEEKLFF
TRBV2,CASMSPGGETQYF
TRBV5-6,CASSYTGGEQYF
TRBV6-1,CASSDYSGYTDTQYF
TRBV27,CASSLSDRGPYEQYF
TRBV2,CASSRGQGSGYTF
TRBV18,CASSPLPSTGTDTQYF
TRBV5-1,CASSPPQGQGGGYTF
TRBV28,CASSTWTEETQYF
TRBV7-9,CASGAAGGIYNEQFF
TRBV21-1,CASSKPRDIDKF
TRBV15,CATSRSTGSYEQYF
TRBV11-3,CASSQGLSWGEDEQFF
TRBV9,CASSAGLSGNTIYF
TRBV2,CASRLAGNTDTQYF
TRBV11-3,CASSRDRVGEQYF
TRBV2,CASTYRLVNYGYTF
TRBV11-1,CASSLTGGNSGANVLTF
TRBV5-4,CASSLLASTNNEQFF
TRBV11-1,CASSPRGTDTQYF
TRBV5-6,CASSLIPGLPGAVEQYF
TRBV6-1,CASRLIRGDGYEQYF
TRBV10-3,CAISDPTASYEQYF
TRBV28,CASSPGTGGPETQYF
TRBV19,CASIGGGSGSNEQFF
TRBV19,CASSVPGQMETQYF
TRBV5-1,CASSLDDTQYF
TRBV19,CASSMGPVNPGNTIYF
TRBV6-6,CAAGGNTGELFF
TRBV19,CASSRGAVGELFF
TRBV5-1,CASSLAGDNEQFF
TRBV27,CASSLSPRANYEQYF
TRBV10-3,CATQRTDKQETQYF
TRBV15,CATSGSSSYNEQFF
TRBV5-1,CASSLEWFDGYGYTF
TRBV28,CASSLYPGQGIYEQYF
TRBV27,CASSLFGPDRGQRDTQYF
TRBV11-3,CASSLVASGEYEQYF
TRBV5-6,CASRLPGTYEQYF
TRBV5-4,CASSLILSYNEQFF
TRBV19,CASSVGRPQETQYF
TRBV7-3,CASSDFGTQYF
TRBV5-1,CASSLVSGSTEQYF
TRBV6-1,CASSEGPEQYF
TRBV7-2,CASSLGTAAGYTF
TRBV7-2,CASSLPNGGNTIYF
TRBV27,CASRRGGAGADTQYF
TRBV5-8,CASSFPPLAGASGELFF
TRBV6-5,CASRSFGAGANVLTF